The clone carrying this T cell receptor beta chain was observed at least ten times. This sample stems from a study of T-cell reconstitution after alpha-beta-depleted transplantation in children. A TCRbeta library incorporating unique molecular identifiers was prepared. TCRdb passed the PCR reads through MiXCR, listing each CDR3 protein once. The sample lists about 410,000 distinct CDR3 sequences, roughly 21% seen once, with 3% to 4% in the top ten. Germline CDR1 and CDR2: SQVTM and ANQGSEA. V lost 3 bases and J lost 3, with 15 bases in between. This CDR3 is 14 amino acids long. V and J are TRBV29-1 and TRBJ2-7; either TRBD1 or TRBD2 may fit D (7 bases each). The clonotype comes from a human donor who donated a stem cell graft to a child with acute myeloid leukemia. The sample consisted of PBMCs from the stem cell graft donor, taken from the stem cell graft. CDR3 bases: TGCAGCGTTGAGGGAGGGACAGACTTCTACGAGCAGTACTTC. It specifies CSVEGGTDFYEQYF.